The 9 T cell receptor beta chains presented below share a single source sample, sequenced in a study of OX40 agonist ivuxolimab in advanced cancers. Sequencing was performed with immunoSEQ multiplex PCR; in TCRdb, only in-frame clones are kept and a portion is missing. In the table there are around 60,000 clones, 75% to 85% of which are singletons. Sequenced here: CD4+ or CD8+ T cells sorted from blood, sampled in a trial of the OX40 agonist ivuxolimab. These receptors originate from an adult with an advanced solid tumor such as melanoma, head and neck, liver or kidney cancer.

A few counts support this clone. The gene calls are TRBV29-1 and TRBJ1-4, with TRBD1 matching over 8 bases. The V and J ends lost 6 bases and 8 bases, in that order; junction bases with no gene match: 11. The CDR3 is 14 amino acids. CDR1 and CDR2 (germline): SQVTM, ANQGSEA. The DNA of the CDR3 is TGCAGCGTGGTACAGGGGGGAAGGCAAGAAAAACTGTTTTTT. It translates to CSVVQGGRQEKLFF.

There are a few counts of this clone. The chain links TRBV7-6 to TRBJ2-1, with 8 bases lining up with TRBD1. The CDR3 is 16 amino acids. Trimming took 5 bases from V and 9 from J; bases not matched to a gene: 15. From germline, CDR1 is SGHVS and CDR2 FNYEAQ. The DNA for the CDR3 is TGTGCCAGCAGCCCCCGCCCAGGGGGCGGAAATGGTGAGCAGTTCTTC. Amino acid sequence: CASSPRPGGGNGEQFF.

This clone was seen more than once but under ten times. The rearrangement joins TRBV18 to TRBJ2-7; D not resolved. The germline V gene encodes CDR1 KGHSH and CDR2 LQKENI. This CDR3 region has 14 residues. Trimming cost V 3 bases and J 3 bases, with 12 bases left between them. The CDR3 protein is CASSPGDNIYEQYF. CDR3 DNA: TGTGCCAGCTCACCCGGAGACAATATCTACGAGCAGTACTTC. The full variable domain, its missing parts supplied by reference TRBV18 and TRBJ2-7, is NAGVMQNPRHLVRRRGQEARLRCSPMKGHSHVYWYRQLPEEGLKFMVYLQKENIIDESGMPKERFSAEFPKEGPSILRIQQVVRGDSAAYFCASSPGDNIYEQYFGPGTRLTVT.

The table lists this clone with a count of one. The rearrangement uses TRBV2 and TRBJ2-2; D is uncertain. The CDR3 covers 14 residues. In germline, CDR1 is SNHLY, CDR2 FYNNEI. Trimming pared 6 bases from V and 1 base from J, leaving 9 bases between. CDR3 sequence reads: CASRQTLNTGELFF. CDR3 in DNA: TGTGCCAGCAGGCAAACATTGAACACCGGGGAGCTGTTTTTT. The whole variable domain, filled in from reference TRBV2 and TRBJ2-2, reads EPEVTQTPSHQVTQMGQEVILRCVPISNHLYFYWYRQILGQKVEFLVSFYNNEISEKSEIFDDQFSVERPDGSNFTLKIRSTKLEDSAMYFCASRQTLNTGELFFGEGSRLTVL.

The chain is built from TRBV30 and TRBJ1-2; D is ambiguous. Germline values: CDR1 GTSNPN, CDR2 SVGIG (reference sequence). Trimming removed 5 bases at V and 7 bases at J, with 11 bases between. This CDR3 contains 11 residues. The CDR3 protein is CAWGPPGGYTF. Here the CDR3 DNA reads TGTGCCTGGGGGCCCCCAGGTGGCTACACCTTC. Full variable domain (rest looked up from reference TRBV30 and TRBJ1-2): SQTIHQWPATLVQPVGSPLSLECTVEGTSNPNLYWYRQAAGRGLQLLFYSVGIGQISSEVPQNLSASRPQDRQFILSSKKLLLSDSGFYLCAWGPPGGYTFGSGTRLTVV.

The rearrangement uses TRBV29-1 and TRBJ1-1, with 8 bases matching TRBD1. The V gene's germline CDR1 is SQVTM and CDR2 ANQGSEA. The junction had 11 bases not matched to a gene; V was cut back by 5 bases and J by 6 bases. This CDR3 comprises 14 residues. The CDR3 DNA sequence: TGCAGCGTTACTAAACAGGGGGATGGGTCTGAAGCTTTCTTT. Translating gives CSVTKQGDGSEAFF. Supplemented by reference TRBV29-1 and TRBJ1-1, the full variable domain reads SAVISQKPSRDICQRGTSLTIQCQVDSQVTMMFWYRQQPGQSLTLIATANQGSEATYESGFVIDKFPISRPNLTFSTLTVSNMSPEDSSIYLCSVTKQGDGSEAFFGQGTRLTVV.

This clone has just a few counts. The chain links TRBV2 to TRBJ1-2; D possibly corresponds to TRBD1 (6 bases). V was trimmed by 0 bases and J by 4 bases, leaving 9 bases between them. The length of the CDR3 is 14 residues. The germline V gene encodes CDR1 SNHLY and CDR2 FYNNEI. CDR3 sequence reads: CASSEAQGGYGYTF. The CDR3 nucleotides read TGTGCCAGCAGTGAAGCACAGGGTGGCTATGGCTACACCTTC.

The V call is TRBV18, the J call TRBJ2-7; D possibly corresponds to TRBD2 (5 bases). Per the germline V gene, CDR1 is KGHSH and CDR2 is LQKENI. The CDR3 length is 12 residues. V lost 4 bases to trimming and J lost 4 bases, with 8 bases between them. The CDR3 loop reads CASSLEGYEQYF. In DNA, the CDR3 is TGTGCCAGCTCACTCGAGGGTTACGAGCAGTACTTC.

The chain is built from TRBV19 and TRBJ1-1; D is perhaps TRBD1 (6 bases). With 5 bases removed from V and 5 bases from J, the gap between germline ends came to 15 bases. The germline V gene has CDR1 LNHDA and CDR2 SQIVND (reference sequence). The CDR3 length is 14 residues. CDR3 residues: CASSAYRVGTEAFF. CDR3 DNA sequence: TGTGCCAGTAGTGCCTACAGGGTAGGGACTGAAGCTTTCTTT.